This T cell receptor beta chain was captured by sequencing in a study of neurological immune-mediated disorders. This clonotype was counted many times. The cDNA was generated through 5'RACE incorporating 10-nucleotide random UMIs. Over 200 million TCR-beta sequences, together covering 15-18 subjects, were produced by every individual sequencing run that was carried out. TCRdb analysed the 5' RACE reads with MiXCR anew, one entry per CDR3 protein. The data contain fewer than 85,000 distinct CDR3 sequences, roughly 4.8% of them singletons. The unsorted libraries originated from 2 million PBMCs kept at -80 C. The V and J ends lost 5 bases and 8 bases, in that order; junction bases with no gene match: 10. CDR1 is MNHNY and CDR2 is SVGAGI in the germline V gene (reference sequence). This CDR3 is built from 15 residues.

The sequenced material came from PBMCs. The V and J genes are TRBV6-6 and TRBJ2-1; 9 positions agree with TRBD1. This sequence originates from a woman in her 70s with multiple sclerosis. CDR3 coding DNA: TGTGCCAGCAGTCCATCGGACAGGGGAGGCGATGAGCAGTTCTTC. Protein: CASSPSDRGGDEQFF.